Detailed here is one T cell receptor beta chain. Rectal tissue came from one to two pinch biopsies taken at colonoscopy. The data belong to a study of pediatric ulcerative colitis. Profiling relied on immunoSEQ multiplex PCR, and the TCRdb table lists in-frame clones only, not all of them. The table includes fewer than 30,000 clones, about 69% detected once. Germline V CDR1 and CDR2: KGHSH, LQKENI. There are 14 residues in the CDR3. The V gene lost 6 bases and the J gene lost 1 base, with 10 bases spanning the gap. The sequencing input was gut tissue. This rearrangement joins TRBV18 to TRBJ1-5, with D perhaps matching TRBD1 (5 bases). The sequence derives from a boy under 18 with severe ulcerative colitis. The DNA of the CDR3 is TGTGCCAGCTCCCTGTGGGACAGCAATCAGCCCCAGCATTTT. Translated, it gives CASSLWDSNQPQHF.